The source of this T cell receptor (beta chain) is a study of beta chain features in type 1 diabetes. For the study at large: On cell yields, gender and age, patients and healthy donors were similar. Overall study results and limits: At VDJ recombination sites, type 1 diabetes patients had fewer insertions and more deleted nucleotides.

The authors sorted CD4+ naive, central memory, regulatory and stem cell-like memory cells via CD45RO/CCR7/CD25/CD127/CD95/CD27. This CDR3 contains 15 residues. V shed 0 bases and J shed 0 bases, with 9 bases lying between them. CDR1 is SGHRS, CDR2 YFSETQ, per germline. Reverse transcribing all isolated RNA meant expressed TCRB transcripts were sequenced. Mean read depth for naive, central memory and regulatory T cell samples was 3 million to 4.5 million reads. This table comes from immunoSEQ multiplex PCR, and its TCRdb copy is limited to in-frame clones, with some not included. The table lists about 360,000 clones, roughly 12% of them singletons, with less than 0.02% in the top ten. This clone was seen a handful of times. The antigen remains undetermined. The sample carries other DNA sequences with the same CDR3.

The sequence was collected from a man in his late teens or twenties in good health. The sequenced sample was naive CD4+ T cells from blood. The chain uses TRBV5-1 and TRBJ1-1; a possible D gene is TRBD1 (5 bases). The CDR3 region is CASSLGQTMNTEAFF. The CDR3 DNA sequence: TGCGCCAGCAGCTTGGGACAGACCATGAACACTGAAGCTTTCTTT.